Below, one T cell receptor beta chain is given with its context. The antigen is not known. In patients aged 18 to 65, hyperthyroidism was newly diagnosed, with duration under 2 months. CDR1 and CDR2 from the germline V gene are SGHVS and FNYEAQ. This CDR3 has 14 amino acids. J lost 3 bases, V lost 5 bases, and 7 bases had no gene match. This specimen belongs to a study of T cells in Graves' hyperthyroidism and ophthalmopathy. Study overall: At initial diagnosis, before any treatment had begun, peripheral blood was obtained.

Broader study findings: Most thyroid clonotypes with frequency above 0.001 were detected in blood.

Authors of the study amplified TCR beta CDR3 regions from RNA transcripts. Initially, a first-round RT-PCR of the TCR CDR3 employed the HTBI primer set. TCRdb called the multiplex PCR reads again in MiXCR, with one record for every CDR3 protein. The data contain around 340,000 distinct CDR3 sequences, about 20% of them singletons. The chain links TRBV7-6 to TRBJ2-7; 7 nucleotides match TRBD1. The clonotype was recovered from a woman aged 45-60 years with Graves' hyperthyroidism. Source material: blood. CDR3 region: CASSAPGQNYEQYF. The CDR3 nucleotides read TGTGCCAGCAGCGCCCCGGGACAGAACTACGAGCAGTACTTC.